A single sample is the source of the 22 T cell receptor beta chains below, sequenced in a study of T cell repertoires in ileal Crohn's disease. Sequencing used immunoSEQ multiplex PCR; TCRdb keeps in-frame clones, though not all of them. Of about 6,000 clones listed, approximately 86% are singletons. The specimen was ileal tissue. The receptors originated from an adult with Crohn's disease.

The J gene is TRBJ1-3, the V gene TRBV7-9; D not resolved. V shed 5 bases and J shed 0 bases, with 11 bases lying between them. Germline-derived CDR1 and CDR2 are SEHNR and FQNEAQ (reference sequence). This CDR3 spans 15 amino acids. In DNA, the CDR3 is TGTGCCAGCAGCCGCGGGGAAAACTCTGGAAACACCATATATTTT. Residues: CASSRGENSGNTIYF.

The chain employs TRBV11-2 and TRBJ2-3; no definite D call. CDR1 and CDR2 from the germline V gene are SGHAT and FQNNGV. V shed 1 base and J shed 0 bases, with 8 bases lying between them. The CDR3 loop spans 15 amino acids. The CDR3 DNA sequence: TGTGCCAGCAGCTTAGCTTCGGGTAGCACAGATACGCAGTATTTT. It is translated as CASSLASGSTDTQYF.

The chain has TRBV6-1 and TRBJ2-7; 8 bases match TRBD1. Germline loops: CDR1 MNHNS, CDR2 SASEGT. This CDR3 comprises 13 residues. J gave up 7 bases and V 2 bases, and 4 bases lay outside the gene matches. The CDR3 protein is CASSEQGAVEQYF. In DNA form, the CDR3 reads TGTGCCAGCAGTGAACAGGGGGCGGTTGAGCAGTACTTC.

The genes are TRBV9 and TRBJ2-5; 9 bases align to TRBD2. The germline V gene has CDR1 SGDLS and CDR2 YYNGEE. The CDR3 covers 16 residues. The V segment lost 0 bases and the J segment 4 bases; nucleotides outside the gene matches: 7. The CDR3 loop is CASSVAASGAVETQYF. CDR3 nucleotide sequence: TGTGCCAGCAGCGTAGCGGCTAGCGGGGCGGTAGAGACCCAGTACTTC.

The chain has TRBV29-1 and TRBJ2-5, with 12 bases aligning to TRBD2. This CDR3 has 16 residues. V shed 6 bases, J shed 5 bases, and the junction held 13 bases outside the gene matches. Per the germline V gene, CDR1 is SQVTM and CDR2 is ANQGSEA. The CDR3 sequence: CSVVPRTSGAGETQYF. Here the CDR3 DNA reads TGCAGCGTCGTCCCCAGGACTAGCGGGGCGGGTGAGACCCAGTACTTC.

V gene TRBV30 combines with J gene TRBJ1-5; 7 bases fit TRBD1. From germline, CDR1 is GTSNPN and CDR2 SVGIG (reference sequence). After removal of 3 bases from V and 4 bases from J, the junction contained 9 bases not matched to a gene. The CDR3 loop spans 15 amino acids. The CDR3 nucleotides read TGTGCCTGGAGCCGGGCAGGGGGTGGTAATCAGCCCCAGCATTTT. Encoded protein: CAWSRAGGGNQPQHF. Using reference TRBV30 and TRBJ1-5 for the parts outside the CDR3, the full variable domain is SQTIHQWPATLVQPVGSPLSLECTVEGTSNPNLYWYRQAAGRGLQLLFYSVGIGQISSEVPQNLSASRPQDRQFILSSKKLLLSDSGFYLCAWSRAGGGNQPQHFGDGTRLSIL.

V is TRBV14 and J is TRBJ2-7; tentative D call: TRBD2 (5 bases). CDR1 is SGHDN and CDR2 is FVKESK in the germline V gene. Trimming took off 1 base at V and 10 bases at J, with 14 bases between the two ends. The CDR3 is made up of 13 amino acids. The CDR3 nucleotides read TGTGCCAGCAGCCAAGGGACGGAGGCCGAACAGTACTTC. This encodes CASSQGTEAEQYF.

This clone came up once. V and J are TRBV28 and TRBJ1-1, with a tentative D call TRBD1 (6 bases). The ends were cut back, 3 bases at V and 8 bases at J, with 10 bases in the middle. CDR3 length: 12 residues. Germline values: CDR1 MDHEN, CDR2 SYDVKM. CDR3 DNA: TGTGCCAGCAGTTTCAGGACAGTCGAAGCTTTCTTT. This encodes CASSFRTVEAFF.

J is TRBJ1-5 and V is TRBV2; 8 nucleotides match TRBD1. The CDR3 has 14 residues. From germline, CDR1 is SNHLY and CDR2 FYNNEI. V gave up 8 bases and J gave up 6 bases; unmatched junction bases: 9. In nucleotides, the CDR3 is TGTGCCAGCGGCCCGGACAGGGAAGCTCAGCCCCAGCATTTT. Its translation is CASGPDREAQPQHF. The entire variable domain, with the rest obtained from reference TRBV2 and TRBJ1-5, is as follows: EPEVTQTPSHQVTQMGQEVILRCVPISNHLYFYWYRQILGQKVEFLVSFYNNEISEKSEIFDDQFSVERPDGSNFTLKIRSTKLEDSAMYFCASGPDREAQPQHFGDGTRLSIL.

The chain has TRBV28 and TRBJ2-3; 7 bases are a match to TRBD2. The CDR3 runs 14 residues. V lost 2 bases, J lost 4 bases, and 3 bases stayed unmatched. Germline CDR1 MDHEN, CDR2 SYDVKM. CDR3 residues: CASSLGEGSDTQYF. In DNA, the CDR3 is TGTGCCAGCAGTTTAGGGGAGGGATCAGATACGCAGTATTTT.

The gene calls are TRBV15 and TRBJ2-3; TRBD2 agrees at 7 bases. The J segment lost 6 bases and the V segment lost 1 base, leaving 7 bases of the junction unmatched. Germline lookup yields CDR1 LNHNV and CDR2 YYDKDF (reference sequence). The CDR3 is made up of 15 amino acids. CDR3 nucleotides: TGTGCCACCAGCAGAGTCCGTGGGGGGGAGGATACGCAGTATTTT. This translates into CATSRVRGGEDTQYF.

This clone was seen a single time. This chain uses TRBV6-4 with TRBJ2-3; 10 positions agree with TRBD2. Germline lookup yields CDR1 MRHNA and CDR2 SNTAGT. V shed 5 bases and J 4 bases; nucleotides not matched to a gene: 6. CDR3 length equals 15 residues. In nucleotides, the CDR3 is TGTGCCAGCAGTCCTACTAGCGGGGCATCAGATACGCAGTATTTT. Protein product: CASSPTSGASDTQYF.

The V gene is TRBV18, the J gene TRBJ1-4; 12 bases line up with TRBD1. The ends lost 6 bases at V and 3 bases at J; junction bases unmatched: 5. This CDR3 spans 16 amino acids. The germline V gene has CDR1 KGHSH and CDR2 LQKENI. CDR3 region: CASSTGQGASNEKLFF. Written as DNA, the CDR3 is TGTGCCAGCTCGACGGGACAGGGGGCATCTAATGAAAAACTGTTTTTT.

Here the CDR3 reads CASSYSAGGRTEAFF. In DNA, the CDR3 is TGTGCCAGCAGTTACTCGGCGGGGGGACGCACTGAAGCTTTCTTT. V is TRBV6-5 and J is TRBJ1-1, with D perhaps TRBD1 (5 bases). Deletions cut 0 bases from V and 4 bases from J, with 12 bases between. Per germline, CDR1 MNHEY and CDR2 SVGAGI. The CDR3 totals 15 residues.

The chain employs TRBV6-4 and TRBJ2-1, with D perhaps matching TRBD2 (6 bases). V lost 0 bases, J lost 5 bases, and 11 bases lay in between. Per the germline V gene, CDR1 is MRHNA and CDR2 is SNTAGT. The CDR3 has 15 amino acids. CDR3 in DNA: TGTGCCAGCAGTGACTCGAGTCGGGAGCACAATGAGCAGTTCTTC. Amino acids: CASSDSSREHNEQFF.

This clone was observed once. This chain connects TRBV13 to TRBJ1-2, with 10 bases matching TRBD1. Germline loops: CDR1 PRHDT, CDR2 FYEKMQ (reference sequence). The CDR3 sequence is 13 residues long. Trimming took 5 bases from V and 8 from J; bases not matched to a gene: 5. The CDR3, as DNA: TGTGCCAGCAGCCCCGACAGGGGGCTCGGCTACACCTTC. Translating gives CASSPDRGLGYTF.

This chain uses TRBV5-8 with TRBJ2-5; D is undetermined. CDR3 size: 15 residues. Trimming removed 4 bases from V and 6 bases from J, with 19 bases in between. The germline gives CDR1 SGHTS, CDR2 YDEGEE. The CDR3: CASSGGRTTQKTQYF. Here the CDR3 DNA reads TGTGCCAGCAGCGGTGGGCGCACCACTCAGAAGACCCAGTACTTC.

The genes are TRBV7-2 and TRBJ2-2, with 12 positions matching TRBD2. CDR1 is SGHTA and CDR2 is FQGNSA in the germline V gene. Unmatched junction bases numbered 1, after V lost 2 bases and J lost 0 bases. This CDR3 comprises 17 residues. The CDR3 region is CASSLTSGGTNTGELFF. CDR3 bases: TGTGCCAGCAGCTTAACTAGCGGGGGGACGAACACCGGGGAGCTGTTTTTT.

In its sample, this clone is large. CDR3 amino acids: CASSLETTLQGEQFF. DNA of the CDR3: TGCGCCAGCAGCTTGGAGACTACCCTACAGGGTGAGCAGTTCTTC. The rearrangement links TRBV5-1 to TRBJ2-1, with D possibly TRBD1 on 6 matching bases. The CDR3 runs to 15 residues. CDR1 and CDR2 from the germline V gene are SGHRS and YFSETQ. V was pared by 0 bases and J by 9 bases, with 16 bases between.

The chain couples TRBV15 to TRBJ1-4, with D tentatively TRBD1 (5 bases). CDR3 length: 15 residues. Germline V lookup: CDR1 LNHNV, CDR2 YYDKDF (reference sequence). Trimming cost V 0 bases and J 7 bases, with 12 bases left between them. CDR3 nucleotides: TGTGCCACCAGCAGAGATGGGCAGGGTGGTGAAAAACTGTTTTTT. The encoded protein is CATSRDGQGGEKLFF.

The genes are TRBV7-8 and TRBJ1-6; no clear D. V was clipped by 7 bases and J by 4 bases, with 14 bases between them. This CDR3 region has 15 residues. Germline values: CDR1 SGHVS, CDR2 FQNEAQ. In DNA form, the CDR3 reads TGTGCCAGCACCGCCCAGATCGATTATAATTCACCCCTCCACTTT. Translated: CASTAQIDYNSPLHF.

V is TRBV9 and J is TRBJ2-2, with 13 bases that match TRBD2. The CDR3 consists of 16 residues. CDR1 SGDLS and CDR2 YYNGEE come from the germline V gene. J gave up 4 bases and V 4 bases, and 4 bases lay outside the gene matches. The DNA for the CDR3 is TGTGCCAGCAGCCCAGGGACTAGCGGGGTCACCGGGGAGCTGTTTTTT. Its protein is CASSPGTSGVTGELFF.